This T cell receptor (beta chain) was identified in a study of cytomegalovirus exposure and HLA in healthy donors. 13 Jbeta primers and 60 Vbeta primers were used for the PCR. Sequencing used immunoSEQ multiplex PCR; TCRdb keeps in-frame clones, though not all of them. The sample comprises roughly 140,000 clones, about three quarters of which are singletons, and around 2.9% rests with the top ten. Germline values: CDR1 SGHRS, CDR2 YFSETQ. The CDR3 runs to 16 residues. Unmatched junction bases numbered 13, after V lost 4 bases and J lost 7 bases. The chain is built from TRBV5-1 and TRBJ2-7; 11 bases match TRBD2. Sequencing used PBMCs. This clonotype was obtained from a man aged 35-49 years in good health and CMV-seropositive. CDR3 coding DNA: TGCGCCAGCAGCACCACTAGCGGGAGTCCCTCCAGAGAGCAGTACTTC. It specifies CASSTTSGSPSREQYF.